These 8 T cell receptor beta chains were all obtained from the same sample, sequenced in a study of molecular identifiers for immune sequencing clone quantification. TCRdb ran MiXCR on the PCR reads and lists one entry per CDR3 protein. The repertoire holds about 640,000 distinct CDR3 sequences, with just under 20% as singletons. The sample taken for sequencing was naive CD8+ T cells from blood, with Jurkat cell RNA spiked in. Documented subset: FACS-sorted CD8+CD4-CCR7+CD45RA+ naive T cells. The receptors here all came from a human donor in good health. Some libraries in this study had Jurkat cell RNA spiked in.

This clonotype has more than one count but fewer than ten. The chain has TRBV20-1 and TRBJ2-7; the match to TRBD2 covers 7 bases. Germline V gives CDR1 DFQATT, CDR2 SNEGSKA (reference sequence). Trimming cost V 3 bases and J 4 bases; bases outside gene matches: 15. CDR3 length: 16 residues. In DNA form, the CDR3 reads TGCAGTGCTAGGGGGCCTTGGGAGGGGAGTACGTACGAGCAGTACTTC. Translation: CSARGPWEGSTYEQYF.

As concerns this clonotype: A much bigger clone sits one base away, suggesting this may be a read error. The chain employs TRBV27 and TRBJ2-3; 8 bases fit TRBD2. The germline V gene encodes CDR1 MNHEY and CDR2 SMNVEV (reference sequence). The CDR3 has 15 amino acids. CDR3 region: CASNRVTGGQDMQYF. DNA of the CDR3: TGTGCCAGCAACCGTGTAACGGGGGGGCAAGATATGCAGTATTTT.

The chain uses TRBV30 and TRBJ2-5; 8 bases align to TRBD2. J lost 4 bases, V lost 0 bases, and 7 bases had no gene match. This CDR3 comprises 15 residues. The germline gives CDR1 GTSNPN, CDR2 SVGIG (reference sequence). In nucleotides, the CDR3 is TGTGCCTGGAGTGTAGGTAGCGGGATGGGAGAGACCCAGTACTTC. Translation: CAWSVGSGMGETQYF.

This clonotype has at least ten counts. The gene calls are TRBV7-9 and TRBJ2-3; 12 bases agree with TRBD2. Per germline, CDR1 SEHNR and CDR2 FQNEAQ (reference sequence). This CDR3 is built from 16 residues. Losses at the gene ends were 6 bases for V and 5 bases for J; bases not matched to a gene: 9. The CDR3 DNA reads TGTGCCAGCAGGTCCCTTCCGGGACTAGCGGGAGATACGCAGTATTTT. It translates to CASRSLPGLAGDTQYF.

V gene TRBV19 combines with J gene TRBJ2-7; 7 bases agree with TRBD1. The CDR3 loop spans 13 amino acids. The germline CDR1 and CDR2 sequences are LNHDA and SQIVND (reference sequence). The V and J ends lost 7 bases and 1 base, in that order; junction bases with no gene match: 4. The DNA of the CDR3 is TGTGCCAGTACCGAGACAGGGTCCTACGAGCAGTACTTC. Protein: CASTETGSYEQYF.

The chain's CDR3 is CASSLEKITSGFTDTQYF. The CDR3 region has the DNA TGTGCCAGCAGCTTAGAGAAGATTACTAGCGGATTCACAGATACGCAGTATTTT. The chain employs TRBV5-6 and TRBJ2-3, with 8 bases aligning to TRBD2. Losses at the gene ends were 2 bases for V and 2 bases for J; bases not matched to a gene: 13. The CDR3 sequence is 18 residues long. Germline CDR1 is SGHDT and CDR2 is YYEEEE.

As for this clonotype: The final CDR3 position lacks the conserved phenylalanine or tryptophan, pointing to a likely read error. The chain links TRBV28 to TRBJ2-7; D not certain. The V and J ends lost 3 bases and 6 bases respectively, with 9 bases between them. Germline CDR1 and CDR2: MDHEN and SYDVKM. CDR3 length equals 12 residues. The CDR3 DNA reads TGTGCCAGCAGTTTTGCAACGACCGAGCAGTACCTC. Translating it yields CASSFATTEQYL.

The V call is TRBV19, the J call TRBJ1-4, with no clear D. The CDR3 extends over 13 amino acids. CDR1 is LNHDA, CDR2 SQIVND, per germline (reference sequence). V lost 5 bases and J lost 4, with 8 bases in between. The CDR3 DNA reads as TGTGCCAGTAGTTCGACATTTAATGAAAAACTGTTTTTT. Translating it yields CASSSTFNEKLFF.